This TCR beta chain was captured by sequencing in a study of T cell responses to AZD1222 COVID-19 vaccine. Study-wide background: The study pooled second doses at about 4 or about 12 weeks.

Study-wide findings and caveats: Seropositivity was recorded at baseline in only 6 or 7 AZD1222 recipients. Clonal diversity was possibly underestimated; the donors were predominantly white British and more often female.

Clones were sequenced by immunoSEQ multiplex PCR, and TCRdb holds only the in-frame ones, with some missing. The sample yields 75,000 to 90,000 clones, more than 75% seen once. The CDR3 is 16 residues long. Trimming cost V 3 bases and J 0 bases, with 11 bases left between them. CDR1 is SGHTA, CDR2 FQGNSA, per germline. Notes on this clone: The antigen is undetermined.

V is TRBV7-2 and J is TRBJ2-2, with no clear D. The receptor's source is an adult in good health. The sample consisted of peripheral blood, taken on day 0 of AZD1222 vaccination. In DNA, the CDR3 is TGTGCCAGCAGCTTGTTTACGGCGGCGAACACCGGGGAGCTGTTTTTT. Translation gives CASSLFTAANTGELFF.